The 5 T cell receptor beta chains listed next were all sequenced from one sample in a study of beta chain features in type 1 diabetes. Study-wide findings and caveats: Shorter TCRB CDR3s, moderately but significantly so, were found in Type 1 diabetes patients in all four CD4+ subsets.

Antigen specificity for these receptors is unknown. As every portion of the isolated RNA was reverse transcribed, the sequencing read expressed TCRB transcripts. Assay: immunoSEQ multiplex PCR; the TCRdb copy retains only in-frame clones and omits some. The sample shows roughly 330,000 clones, less than 15% of them seen only once. The sample taken for sequencing was naive CD4+ T cells from blood. The source of these receptors is a woman between 18 and 29 years old with type 1 diabetes.

This clone was picked up a small number of times. V usage is TRBV9 and J usage is TRBJ2-3; D is ambiguous. CDR1 is SGDLS and CDR2 is YYNGEE in the germline V gene. The CDR3 sequence is 14 residues long. The V and J ends lost 0 bases and 2 bases respectively, with 7 bases between them. The CDR3 coding sequence is TGTGCCAGCAGCGTAGGTCATTCCACAGATACGCAGTATTTT. Amino acids: CASSVGHSTDTQYF.

This clone was counted a few times. The J gene is TRBJ1-1, the V gene TRBV30, with 7 bases matching TRBD1. The CDR3 runs 12 residues. J was trimmed by 10 bases and V by 0 bases; bases with no gene match: 5. The germline V gene encodes CDR1 GTSNPN and CDR2 SVGIG (reference sequence). The CDR3 region has the DNA TGTGCCTGGAGTGTCCGGGACAGAGGAGCTTTCTTT. It encodes CAWSVRDRGAFF.

The CDR3: CASSGYRGDTEAFF. The CDR3 nucleotides are TGTGCCAGCAGCGGGTACAGGGGAGACACTGAAGCTTTCTTT. V is TRBV7-8 and J is TRBJ1-1; TRBD1 agrees at 7 bases. V dropped 5 bases and J dropped 3; count of bases not matched to a gene: 6. Per germline, CDR1 SGHVS and CDR2 FQNEAQ. This CDR3 is built from 14 residues.

This sequence joins TRBV5-6 and TRBJ1-1, with D maybe TRBD1 (6 bases). This CDR3 has 16 amino acids. The V gene's germline CDR1 is SGHDT and CDR2 YYEEEE. V was trimmed by 4 bases and J by 1 base, leaving 17 bases between them. The CDR3 here is CASSPVLRTANTEAFF. Here the CDR3 DNA reads TGTGCCAGCAGCCCAGTGTTGAGGACAGCGAACACTGAAGCTTTCTTT.

The chain couples TRBV9 to TRBJ2-3; 10 bases are shared with TRBD2. Per germline, CDR1 SGDLS and CDR2 YYNGEE. The CDR3 extends over 16 amino acids. The V gene end was trimmed by 3 bases and the J gene end by 2 bases; junction bases not matched to a gene: 6. CDR3: CASSGRTSGPTDTQYF. DNA for the CDR3: TGTGCCAGCAGCGGGCGGACTAGCGGCCCCACAGATACGCAGTATTTT.